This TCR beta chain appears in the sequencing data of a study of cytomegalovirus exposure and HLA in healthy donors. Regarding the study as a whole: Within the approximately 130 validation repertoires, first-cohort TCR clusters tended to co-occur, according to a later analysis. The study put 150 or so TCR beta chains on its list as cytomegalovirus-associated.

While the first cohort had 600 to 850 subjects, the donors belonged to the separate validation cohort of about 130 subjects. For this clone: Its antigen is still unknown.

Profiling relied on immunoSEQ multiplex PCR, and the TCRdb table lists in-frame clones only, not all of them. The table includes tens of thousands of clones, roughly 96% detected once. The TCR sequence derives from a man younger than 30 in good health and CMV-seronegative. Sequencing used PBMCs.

CDR3 residues: CASSIEAQARSEQYF. CDR3 nucleotides: TGTGCCAGTAGTATAGAAGCACAGGCTCGGTCCGAGCAGTACTTC. The gene calls are TRBV19 and TRBJ2-7, with D maybe TRBD1 (5 bases). V lost 0 bases, J lost 6 bases, and 15 bases lay in between. The CDR3 length is 15 residues. The germline gives CDR1 LNHDA, CDR2 SQIVND (reference sequence).